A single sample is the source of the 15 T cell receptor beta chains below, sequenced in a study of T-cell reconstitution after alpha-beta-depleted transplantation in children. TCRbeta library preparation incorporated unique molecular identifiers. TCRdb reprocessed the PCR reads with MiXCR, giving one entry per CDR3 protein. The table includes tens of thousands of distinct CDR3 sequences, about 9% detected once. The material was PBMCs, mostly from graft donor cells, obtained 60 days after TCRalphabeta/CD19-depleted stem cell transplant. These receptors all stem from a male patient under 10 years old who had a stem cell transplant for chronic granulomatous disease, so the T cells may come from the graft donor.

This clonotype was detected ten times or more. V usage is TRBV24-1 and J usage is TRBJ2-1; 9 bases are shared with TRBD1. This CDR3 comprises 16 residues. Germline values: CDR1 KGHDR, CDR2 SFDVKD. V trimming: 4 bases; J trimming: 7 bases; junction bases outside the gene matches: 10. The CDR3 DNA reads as TGTGCCACCAGTGACCTACAGGGGGCGACCCCTAATGAGCAGTTCTTC. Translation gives CATSDLQGATPNEQFF.

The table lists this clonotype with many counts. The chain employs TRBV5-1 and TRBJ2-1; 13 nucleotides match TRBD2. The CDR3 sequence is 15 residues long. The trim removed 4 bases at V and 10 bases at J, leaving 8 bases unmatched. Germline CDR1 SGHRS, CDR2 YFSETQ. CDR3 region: CASSPGLAGVGEQFF. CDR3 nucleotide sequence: TGCGCCAGCAGCCCTGGACTAGCGGGAGTAGGGGAGCAGTTCTTC.

CDR3 DNA: TGCAGTGCTAGAGATCCTCTAGCGGGCGAGGGTGGAGATACGCAGTATTTT. Amino acids: CSARDPLAGEGGDTQYF. The chain carries TRBV20-1 and TRBJ2-3; TRBD2 agrees at 8 bases. Germline CDR1 reads DFQATT; CDR2 reads SNEGSKA (reference sequence). The V and J ends lost 0 bases and 5 bases, in that order; junction bases with no gene match: 13. The CDR3 is 17 amino acids.

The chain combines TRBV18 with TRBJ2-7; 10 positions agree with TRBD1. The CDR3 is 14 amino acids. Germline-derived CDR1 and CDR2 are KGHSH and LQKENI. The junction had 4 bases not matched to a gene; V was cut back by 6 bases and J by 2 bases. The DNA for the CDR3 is TGTGCCAGCTCTCCCGACAGGGGGCCCTACGAGCAGTACTTC. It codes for CASSPDRGPYEQYF.

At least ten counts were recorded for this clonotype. The DNA of the CDR3 is TGCAGTGCTAGTCTGGGACTAGCGGGAGGGCCCCCCTACAATGAGCAGTTCTTC. Amino acids: CSASLGLAGGPPYNEQFF. The chain joins TRBV20-1 to TRBJ2-1; 16 bases map to TRBD2. V lost 3 bases to trimming and J lost 2 bases; unmatched junction nucleotides: 7. The CDR3 is 18 amino acids. Per the germline V gene, CDR1 is DFQATT and CDR2 is SNEGSKA (reference sequence).

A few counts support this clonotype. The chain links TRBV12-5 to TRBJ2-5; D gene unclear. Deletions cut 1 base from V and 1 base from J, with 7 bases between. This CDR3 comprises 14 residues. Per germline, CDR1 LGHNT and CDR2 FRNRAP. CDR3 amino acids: CASGLGSFQETQYF. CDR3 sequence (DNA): TGTGCTAGTGGTTTGGGCAGTTTCCAAGAGACCCAGTACTTC.

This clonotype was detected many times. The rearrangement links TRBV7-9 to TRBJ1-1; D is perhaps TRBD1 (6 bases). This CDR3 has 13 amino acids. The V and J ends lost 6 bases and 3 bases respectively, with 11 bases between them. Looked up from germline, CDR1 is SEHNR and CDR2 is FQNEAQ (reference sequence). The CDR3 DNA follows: TGTGCCAGCAGGTGGGACAAATACACTGAAGCTTTCTTT. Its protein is CASRWDKYTEAFF.

CDR3 sequence reads: CASPSRNEQFF. The CDR3 coding sequence is TGTGCCAGCCCTAGCAGGAATGAGCAGTTCTTC. The chain recombines TRBV28 with TRBJ2-1; perhaps TRBD2 as D (5 bases). V lost 8 bases and J lost 7, with 9 bases in between. The CDR3 contains 11 residues. From germline, CDR1 is MDHEN and CDR2 SYDVKM.

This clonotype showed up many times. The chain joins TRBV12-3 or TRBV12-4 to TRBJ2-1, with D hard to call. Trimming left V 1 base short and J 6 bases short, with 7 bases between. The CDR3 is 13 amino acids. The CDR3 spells CASSLVQINEQFF. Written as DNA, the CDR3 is TGTGCCAGCAGTTTAGTCCAGATCAATGAGCAGTTCTTC.

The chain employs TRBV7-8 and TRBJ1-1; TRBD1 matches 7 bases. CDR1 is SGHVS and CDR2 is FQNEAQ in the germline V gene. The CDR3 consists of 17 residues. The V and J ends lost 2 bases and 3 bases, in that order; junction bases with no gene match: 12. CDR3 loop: CASSLFGDREYYTEAFF. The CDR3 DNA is TGTGCCAGCAGCTTATTTGGCGACAGGGAGTATTACACTGAAGCTTTCTTT.

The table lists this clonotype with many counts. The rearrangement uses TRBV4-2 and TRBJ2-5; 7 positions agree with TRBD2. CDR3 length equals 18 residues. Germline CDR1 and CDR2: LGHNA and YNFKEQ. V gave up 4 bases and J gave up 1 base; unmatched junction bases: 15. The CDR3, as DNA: TGTGCCAGCAGCCCCTTGGGCGGCAGCGGGAATATCCAAGAGACCCAGTACTTC. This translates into CASSPLGGSGNIQETQYF.

The CDR3 sequence is CAWTYRGFYNEQFF. The CDR3 DNA sequence: TGTGCCTGGACCTACAGGGGTTTCTACAATGAGCAGTTCTTC. The chain is built from TRBV30 and TRBJ2-1, with 7 positions matching TRBD1. The J segment lost 3 bases and the V segment lost 4 bases, leaving 6 bases of the junction unmatched. This CDR3 has 14 amino acids. Germline lookup yields CDR1 GTSNPN and CDR2 SVGIG (reference sequence). Full variable domain (outside the CDR3, taken from reference TRBV30 and TRBJ2-1): SQTIHQWPATLVQPVGSPLSLECTVEGTSNPNLYWYRQAAGRGLQLLFYSVGIGQISSEVPQNLSASRPQDRQFILSSKKLLLSDSGFYLCAWTYRGFYNEQFFGPGTRLTVL.

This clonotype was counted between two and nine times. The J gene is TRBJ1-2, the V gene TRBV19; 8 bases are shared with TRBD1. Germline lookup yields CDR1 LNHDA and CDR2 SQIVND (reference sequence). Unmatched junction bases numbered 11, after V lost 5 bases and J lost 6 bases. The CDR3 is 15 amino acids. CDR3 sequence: CASSLFGTGYHGYTF. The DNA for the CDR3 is TGTGCCAGTAGTTTGTTCGGGACAGGCTACCATGGCTACACCTTC.

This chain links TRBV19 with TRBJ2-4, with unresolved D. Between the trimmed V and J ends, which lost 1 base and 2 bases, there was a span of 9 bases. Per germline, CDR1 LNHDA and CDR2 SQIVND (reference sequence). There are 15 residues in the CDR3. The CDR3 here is CASSIGSTPKNIQYF. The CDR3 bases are TGTGCCAGTAGTATAGGATCCACTCCCAAAAACATTCAGTACTTC.

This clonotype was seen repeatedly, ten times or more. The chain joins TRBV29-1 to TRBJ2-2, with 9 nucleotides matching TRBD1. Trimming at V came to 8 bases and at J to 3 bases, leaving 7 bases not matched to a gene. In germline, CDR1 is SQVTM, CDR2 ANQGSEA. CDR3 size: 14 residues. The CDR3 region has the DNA TGCAGCTACCAACAGGGGGCCCACACCGGGGAGCTGTTTTTT. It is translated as CSYQQGAHTGELFF.